This T cell receptor beta chain was documented in a study of patients and donors after allogeneic stem cell transplantation. V was pared by 4 bases and J by 0 bases, with 12 bases between. CDR1 SNHLY and CDR2 FYNNEI come from the germline V gene. The CDR3 totals 15 residues. TCRdb re-called the RT-PCR reads through MiXCR, storing one row per CDR3 protein. In the table there are approximately 200,000 distinct CDR3 sequences, over 30% of which are singletons. Sequencing was performed on blood, either unsorted or a sorted T cell fraction (not recorded which). The TCR sequence derives from a human donor who was either an allogeneic HSCT recipient or a stem cell or donor lymphocyte infusion donor (not recorded which). It is not recorded whose cells these are; they may come from a transplant donor. The genes are TRBV2 and TRBJ1-1; D is uncertain. CDR3 in DNA: TGTGCCAGCAGTGTCGGTTGGAGGCTGAACACTGAAGCTTTCTTT. Translation gives CASSVGWRLNTEAFF.